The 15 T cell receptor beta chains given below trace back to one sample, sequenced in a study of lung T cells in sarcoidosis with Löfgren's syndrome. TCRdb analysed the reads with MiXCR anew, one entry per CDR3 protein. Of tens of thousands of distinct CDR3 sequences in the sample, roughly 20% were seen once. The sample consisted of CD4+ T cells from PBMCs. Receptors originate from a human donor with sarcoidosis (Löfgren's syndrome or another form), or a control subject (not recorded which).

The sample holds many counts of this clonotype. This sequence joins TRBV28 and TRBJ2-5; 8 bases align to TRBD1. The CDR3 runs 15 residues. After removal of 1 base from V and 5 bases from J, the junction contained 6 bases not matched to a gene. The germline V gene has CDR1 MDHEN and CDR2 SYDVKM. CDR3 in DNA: TGTGCCAGCAGTTTATCCGACAGGGGAAGGGAGACCCAGTACTTC. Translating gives CASSLSDRGRETQYF.

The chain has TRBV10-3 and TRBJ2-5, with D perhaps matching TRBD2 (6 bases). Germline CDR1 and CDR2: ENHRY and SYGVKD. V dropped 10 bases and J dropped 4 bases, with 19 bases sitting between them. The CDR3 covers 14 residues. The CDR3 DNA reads TGTGCCACCCTACCCCGGGGGAGTAGAGAGACCCAGTACTTC. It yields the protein CATLPRGSRETQYF.

The CDR3: CASSQDKFRKLFF. Here the CDR3 DNA reads TGTGCCAGCAGCCAAGACAAGTTCCGAAAACTGTTTTTT. J is TRBJ1-4 and V is TRBV4-2, with D unclear. Germline-derived CDR1 and CDR2 are LGHNA and YNFKEQ. The CDR3 runs 13 residues. V lost 0 bases and J lost 10, with 9 bases in between.

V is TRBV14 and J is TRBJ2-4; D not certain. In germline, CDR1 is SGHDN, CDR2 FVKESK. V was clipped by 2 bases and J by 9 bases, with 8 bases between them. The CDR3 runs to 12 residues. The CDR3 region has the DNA TGTGCCAGCAGCCAATCACGGAGCATTCAGTACTTC. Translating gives CASSQSRSIQYF.

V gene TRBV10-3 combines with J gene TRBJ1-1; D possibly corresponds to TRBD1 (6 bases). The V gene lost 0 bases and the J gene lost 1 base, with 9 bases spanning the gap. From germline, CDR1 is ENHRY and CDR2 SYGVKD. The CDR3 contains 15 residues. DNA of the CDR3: TGTGCCATCAGTGAGTCAAGGGGGACGAACACTGAAGCTTTCTTT. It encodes CAISESRGTNTEAFF.

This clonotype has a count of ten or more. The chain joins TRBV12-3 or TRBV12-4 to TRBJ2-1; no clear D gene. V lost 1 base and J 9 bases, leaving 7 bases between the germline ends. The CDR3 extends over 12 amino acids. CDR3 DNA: TGTGCCAGCAGTTTAGTAGGGCTTGAGCAGTTCTTC. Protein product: CASSLVGLEQFF.

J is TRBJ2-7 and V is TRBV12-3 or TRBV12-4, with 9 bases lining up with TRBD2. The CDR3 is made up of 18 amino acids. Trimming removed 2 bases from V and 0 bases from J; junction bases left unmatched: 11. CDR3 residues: CASSLNDLLGLASYEQYF. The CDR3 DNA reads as TGTGCCAGCAGTTTAAATGATTTGCTGGGACTAGCCTCCTACGAGCAGTACTTC.

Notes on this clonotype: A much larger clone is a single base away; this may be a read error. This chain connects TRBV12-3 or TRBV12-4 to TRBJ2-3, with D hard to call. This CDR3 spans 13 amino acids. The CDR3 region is CAGSHGSTDTQYF. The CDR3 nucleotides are TGTGCCGGCAGTCACGGGAGCACAGATACGCAGTATTTT.

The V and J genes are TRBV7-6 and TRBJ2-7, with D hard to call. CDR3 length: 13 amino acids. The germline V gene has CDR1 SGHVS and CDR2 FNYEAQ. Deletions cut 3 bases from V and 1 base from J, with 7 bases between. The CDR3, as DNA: TGTGCCAGCAGCTTCGGGCCTTCCTACGAGCAGTACTTC. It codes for CASSFGPSYEQYF.

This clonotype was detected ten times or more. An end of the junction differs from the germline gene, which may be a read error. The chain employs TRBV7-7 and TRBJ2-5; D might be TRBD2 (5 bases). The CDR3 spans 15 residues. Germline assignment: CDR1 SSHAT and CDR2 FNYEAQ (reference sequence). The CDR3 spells CASSLAFGFQETQYF. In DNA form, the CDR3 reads TGTGCTAGCAGCTTAGCGTTTGGGTTCCAAGAGACCCAGTACTTC.

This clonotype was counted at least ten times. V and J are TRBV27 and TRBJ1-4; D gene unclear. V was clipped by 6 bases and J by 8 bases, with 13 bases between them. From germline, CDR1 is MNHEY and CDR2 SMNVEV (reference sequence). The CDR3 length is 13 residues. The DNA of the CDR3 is TGTGCCAGCAGCGAACTCCCGGGGGAAAAACTGTTTTTT. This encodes CASSELPGEKLFF.

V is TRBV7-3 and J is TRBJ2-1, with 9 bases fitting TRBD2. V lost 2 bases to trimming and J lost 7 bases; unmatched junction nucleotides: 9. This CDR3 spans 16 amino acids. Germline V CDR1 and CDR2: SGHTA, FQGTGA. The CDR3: CASSLGAGGVVNEQFF. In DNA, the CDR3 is TGTGCCAGCAGCTTAGGTGCGGGAGGGGTCGTGAATGAGCAGTTCTTC.

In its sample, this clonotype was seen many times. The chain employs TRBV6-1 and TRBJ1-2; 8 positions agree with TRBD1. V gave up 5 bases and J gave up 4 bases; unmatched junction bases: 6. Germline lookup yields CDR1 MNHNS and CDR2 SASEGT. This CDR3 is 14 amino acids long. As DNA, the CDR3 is TGTGCCAGCAGTTATACAGGGGGAGGCTATGGCTACACCTTC. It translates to CASSYTGGGYGYTF.

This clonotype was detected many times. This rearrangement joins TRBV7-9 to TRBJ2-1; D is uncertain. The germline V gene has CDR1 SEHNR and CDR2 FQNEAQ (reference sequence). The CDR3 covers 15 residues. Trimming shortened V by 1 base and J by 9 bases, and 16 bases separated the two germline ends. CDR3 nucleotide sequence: TGTGCCAGCAGCTTAGTCCGGCCCGGAAACAGTGAGCAGTTCTTC. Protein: CASSLVRPGNSEQFF.

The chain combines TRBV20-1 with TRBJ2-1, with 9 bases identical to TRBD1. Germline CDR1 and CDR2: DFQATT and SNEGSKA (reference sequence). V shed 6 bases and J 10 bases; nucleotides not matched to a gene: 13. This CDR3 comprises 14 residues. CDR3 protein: CSAVPGQGSAEQFF. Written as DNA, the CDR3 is TGCAGTGCCGTCCCGGGACAGGGTTCGGCGGAGCAGTTCTTC.